This TCR beta chain was documented in a study of blood T cell repertoires in COVID-19. On the study more broadly: Acute-phase and convalescent COVID-19 samples originated in the United States, Italy and Spain. PBMCs, B-cell-depleted T cells, or T cells were the source of the cDNA or gDNA that made up the material.

In the study's own analysis: For nucleated cells, counts were estimated from reference gene primer amplification. Profiled with immunoSEQ multiplex PCR; TCRdb holds only in-frame clones, not every one. That table supplies the V and J calls and clone size; D and trimming were determined from the DNA. Among over 200,000 clones listed, 83% were seen once. Per the germline V gene, CDR1 is LNHDA and CDR2 is SQIVND (reference sequence). CDR3 length equals 14 residues. V gave up 5 bases and J gave up 6 bases, with 13 bases separating them. The sequencing input was peripheral blood. The receptor was isolated from a woman in her thirties or forties with active or convalescent COVID-19. The chain combines TRBV19 with TRBJ1-4; tentatively, D is TRBD1 (5 bases). The chain's CDR3 is CASSLQGDYEKLFF. DNA of the CDR3: TGTGCCAGTAGTCTTCAGGGTGACTATGAAAAACTGTTTTTT.